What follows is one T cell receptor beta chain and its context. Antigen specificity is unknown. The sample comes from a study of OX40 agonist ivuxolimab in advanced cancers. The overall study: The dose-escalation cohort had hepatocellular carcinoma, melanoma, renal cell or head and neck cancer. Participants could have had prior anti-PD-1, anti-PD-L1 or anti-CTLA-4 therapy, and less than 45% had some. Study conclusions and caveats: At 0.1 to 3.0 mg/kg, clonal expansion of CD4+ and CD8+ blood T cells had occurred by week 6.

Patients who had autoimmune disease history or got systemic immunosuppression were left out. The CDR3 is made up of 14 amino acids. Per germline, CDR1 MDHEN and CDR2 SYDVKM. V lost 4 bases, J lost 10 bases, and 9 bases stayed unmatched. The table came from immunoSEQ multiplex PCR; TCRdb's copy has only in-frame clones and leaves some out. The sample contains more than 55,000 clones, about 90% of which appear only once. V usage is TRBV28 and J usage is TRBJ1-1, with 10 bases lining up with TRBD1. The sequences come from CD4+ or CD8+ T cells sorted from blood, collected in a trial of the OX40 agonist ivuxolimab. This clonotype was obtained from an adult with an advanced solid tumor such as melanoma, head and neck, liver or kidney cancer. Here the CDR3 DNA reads TGTGCCAGCAGTTCCCCGACAGGGGGCGGGGTAGCTTTCTTT. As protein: CASSSPTGGGVAFF.